This T cell receptor beta chain was identified in a study of T-cell reconstitution after alpha-beta-depleted transplantation in children listed by TCRdb under 2016. Study-wide context: Using TCR repertoire profiling, the study followed T-cell immune reconstitution in a quantitative way in children after TCRalphabeta/CD19-depleted allogeneic hematopoietic cell transplantation.

For CDR1 and CDR2, the germline V gene lists SQVTM and ANQGSEA. V was cut back by 7 bases and J by 5 bases, leaving a gap of 17 bases between them. Including cysteine and phenylalanine, the CDR3 has 13 amino acids. Of the read, only the CDR3 DNA is kept; its 39 bases are in frame from base 1. This clonotype was observed at least ten times. This receptor's antigen is unknown. Base qualities are not provided; no much larger clone lies one nucleotide away. The protocol used for the library was PCR. Sequenced using an Illumina HiSeq 2500. To normalize quantification of the TCRbeta repertoire, the TCR libraries were built with molecular barcoding that relied on unique molecular identifiers. The public sequencing data were trimmed at Q25 with fastp and processed into clonotypes with MiXCR by TCRdb, which kept only in-frame beta chains. Every entry covers one CDR3 protein and lists the most common genes and DNA from its rows. Across this sample there are 640,000 or so distinct CDR3 sequences, with over 15% seen only once. The ten largest clones add up to approximately 1% of the sample.

The V and J genes are TRBV29-1 and TRBJ2-5; no D gene can be assigned with confidence. This receptor was identified in a human donor who donated a stem cell graft to a child with acute myeloid leukemia. Sample: PBMCs from the stem cell graft donor, taken from the stem cell graft. The DNA sequence is TGCAGCGCCGGCCGGGCCACCGGGGAGACCCAGTACTTC. It translates to CSAGRATGETQYF.